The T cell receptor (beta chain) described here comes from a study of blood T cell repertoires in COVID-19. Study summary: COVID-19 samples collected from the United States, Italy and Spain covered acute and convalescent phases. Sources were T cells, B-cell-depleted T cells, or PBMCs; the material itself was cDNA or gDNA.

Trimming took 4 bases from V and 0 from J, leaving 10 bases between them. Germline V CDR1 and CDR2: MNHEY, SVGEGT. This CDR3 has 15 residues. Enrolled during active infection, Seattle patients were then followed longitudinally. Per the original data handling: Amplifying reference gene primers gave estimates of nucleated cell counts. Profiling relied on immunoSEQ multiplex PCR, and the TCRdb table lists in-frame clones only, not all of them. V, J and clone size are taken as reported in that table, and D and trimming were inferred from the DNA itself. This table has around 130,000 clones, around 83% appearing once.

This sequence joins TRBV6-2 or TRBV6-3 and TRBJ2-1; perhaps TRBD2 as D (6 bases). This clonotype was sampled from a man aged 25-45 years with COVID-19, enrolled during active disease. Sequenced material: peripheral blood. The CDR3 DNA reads TGTGCCAGCAGTTCGCGGGGCAGCTCCTACAATGAGCAGTTCTTC. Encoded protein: CASSSRGSSYNEQFF.